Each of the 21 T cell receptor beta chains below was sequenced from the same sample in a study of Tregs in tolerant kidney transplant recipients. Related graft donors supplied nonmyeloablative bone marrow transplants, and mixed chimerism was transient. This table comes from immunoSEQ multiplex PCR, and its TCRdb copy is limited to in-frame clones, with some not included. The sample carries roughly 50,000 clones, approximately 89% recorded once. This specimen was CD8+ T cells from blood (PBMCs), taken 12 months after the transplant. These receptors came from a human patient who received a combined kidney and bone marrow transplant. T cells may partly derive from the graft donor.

The CDR3 is CASSLWERTGGAGANVLTF. In DNA, the CDR3 is TGTGCCAGCAGCTTATGGGAACGGACAGGGGGCGCTGGGGCCAACGTCCTGACTTTC. The chain joins TRBV7-4 to TRBJ2-6, with 11 bases matching TRBD1. The CDR3 runs 19 residues. V was clipped by 2 bases and J by 2 bases; unmatched bases: 8. CDR1 and CDR2 from the germline V gene are SGHVT and SQSDAQ.

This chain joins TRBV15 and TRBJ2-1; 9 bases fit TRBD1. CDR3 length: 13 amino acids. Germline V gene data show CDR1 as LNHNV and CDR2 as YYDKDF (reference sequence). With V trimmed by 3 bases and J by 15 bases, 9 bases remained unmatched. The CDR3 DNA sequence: TGTGCCACCAGCAGCCGAGGGACAGGGTTGCTGTTCTTC. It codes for CATSSRGTGLLFF.

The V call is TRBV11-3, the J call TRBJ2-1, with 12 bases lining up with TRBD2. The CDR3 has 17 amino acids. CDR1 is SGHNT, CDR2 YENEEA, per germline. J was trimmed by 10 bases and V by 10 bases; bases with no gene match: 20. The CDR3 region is CATEWASGGARLMEQFF. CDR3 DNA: TGTGCCACAGAATGGGCTAGCGGGGGGGCTAGACTAATGGAGCAGTTCTTC.

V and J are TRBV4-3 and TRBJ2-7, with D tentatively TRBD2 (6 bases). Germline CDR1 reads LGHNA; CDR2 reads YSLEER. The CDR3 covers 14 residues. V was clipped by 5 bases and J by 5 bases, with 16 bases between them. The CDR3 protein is CASSYMGLGDEQYF. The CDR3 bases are TGCGCCAGCAGCTATATGGGACTTGGGGACGAGCAGTACTTC.

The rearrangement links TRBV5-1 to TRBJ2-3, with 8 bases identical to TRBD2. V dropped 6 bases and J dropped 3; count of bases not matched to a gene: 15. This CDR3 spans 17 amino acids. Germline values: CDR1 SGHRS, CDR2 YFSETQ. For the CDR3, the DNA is TGCGCCAGCACCTTTCTGGGACTAGGGGAGCTGACAGATACGCAGTATTTT. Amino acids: CASTFLGLGELTDTQYF.

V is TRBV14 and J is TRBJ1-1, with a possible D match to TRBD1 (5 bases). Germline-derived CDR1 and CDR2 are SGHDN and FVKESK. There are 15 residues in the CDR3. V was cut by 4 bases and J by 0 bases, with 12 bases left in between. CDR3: CASSPWGGLNTEAFF. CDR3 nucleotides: TGTGCCAGCAGCCCATGGGGGGGGTTGAACACTGAAGCTTTCTTT.

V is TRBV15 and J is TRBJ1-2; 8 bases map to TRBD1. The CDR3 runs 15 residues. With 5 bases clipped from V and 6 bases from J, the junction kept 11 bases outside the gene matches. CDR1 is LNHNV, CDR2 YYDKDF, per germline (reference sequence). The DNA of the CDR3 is TGTGCCACCAGCCACGTGGGACAGGTTCATGATGGCTACACCTTC. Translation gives CATSHVGQVHDGYTF.

CDR3 region: CASSQVRGSGNTIYF. CDR3 in DNA: TGCGCCAGCAGCCAAGTTCGGGGCTCTGGAAACACCATATATTTT. This chain links TRBV4-3 with TRBJ1-3; D unclear. There are 15 residues in the CDR3. V lost 1 base and J 0 bases, leaving 7 bases between the germline ends. CDR1 is LGHNA and CDR2 is YSLEER in the germline V gene.

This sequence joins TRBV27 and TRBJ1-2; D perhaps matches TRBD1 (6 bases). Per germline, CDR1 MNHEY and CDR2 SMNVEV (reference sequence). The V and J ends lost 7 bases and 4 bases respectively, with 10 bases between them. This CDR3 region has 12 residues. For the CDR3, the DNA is TGTGCCAGCAAGGGGGATCTCTATGGCTACACCTTC. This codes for CASKGDLYGYTF.

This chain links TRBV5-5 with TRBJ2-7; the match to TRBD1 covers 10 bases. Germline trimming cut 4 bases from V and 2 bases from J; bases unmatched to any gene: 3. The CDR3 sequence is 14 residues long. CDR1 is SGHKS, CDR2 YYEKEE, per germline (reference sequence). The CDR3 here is CASSPGQGAYEQYF. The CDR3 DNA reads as TGTGCCAGCAGCCCAGGACAGGGGGCCTACGAGCAGTACTTC.

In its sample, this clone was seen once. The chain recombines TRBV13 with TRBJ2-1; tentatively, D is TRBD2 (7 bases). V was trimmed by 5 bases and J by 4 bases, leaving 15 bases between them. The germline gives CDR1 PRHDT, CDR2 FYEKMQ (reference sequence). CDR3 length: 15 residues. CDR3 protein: CASSAVGGPYNEQFF. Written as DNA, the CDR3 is TGTGCCAGCAGCGCAGTCGGGGGGCCTTACAATGAGCAGTTCTTC.

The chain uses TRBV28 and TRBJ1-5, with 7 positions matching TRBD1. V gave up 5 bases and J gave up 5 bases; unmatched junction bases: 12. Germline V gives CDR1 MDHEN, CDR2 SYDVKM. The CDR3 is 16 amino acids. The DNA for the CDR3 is TGTGCCAGCAGTGGGCCCCGGGACAGCCTTTATCAGCCCCAGCATTTT. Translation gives CASSGPRDSLYQPQHF.

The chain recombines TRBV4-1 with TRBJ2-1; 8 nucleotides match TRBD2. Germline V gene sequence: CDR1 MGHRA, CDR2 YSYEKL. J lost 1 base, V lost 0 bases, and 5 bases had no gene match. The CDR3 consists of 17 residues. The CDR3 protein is CASSQDLTGGSYNEQFF. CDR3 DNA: TGCGCCAGCAGCCAAGACCTAACGGGGGGGTCCTACAATGAGCAGTTCTTC.

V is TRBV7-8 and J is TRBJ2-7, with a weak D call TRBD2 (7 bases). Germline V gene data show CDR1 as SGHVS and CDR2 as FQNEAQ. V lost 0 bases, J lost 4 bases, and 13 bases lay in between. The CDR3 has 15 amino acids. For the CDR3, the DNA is TGTGCCAGCAGCTTAGCGGGGGGGCGAATTTACGAGCAGTACTTC. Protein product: CASSLAGGRIYEQYF.

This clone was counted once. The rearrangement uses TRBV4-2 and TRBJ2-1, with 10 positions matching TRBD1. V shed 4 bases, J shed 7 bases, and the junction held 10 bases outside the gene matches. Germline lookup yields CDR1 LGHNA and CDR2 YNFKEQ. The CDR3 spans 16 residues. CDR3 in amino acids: CASSRLTGGAKNEQFF. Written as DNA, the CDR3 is TGTGCCAGCAGCCGCCTGACAGGGGGCGCAAAAAATGAGCAGTTCTTC.

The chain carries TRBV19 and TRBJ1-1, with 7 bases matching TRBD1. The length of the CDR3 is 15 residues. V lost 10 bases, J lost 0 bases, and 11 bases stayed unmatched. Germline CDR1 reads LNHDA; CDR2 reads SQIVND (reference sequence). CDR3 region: CATQKQGSMNTEAFF. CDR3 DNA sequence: TGTGCCACTCAGAAACAGGGGAGCATGAACACTGAAGCTTTCTTT.

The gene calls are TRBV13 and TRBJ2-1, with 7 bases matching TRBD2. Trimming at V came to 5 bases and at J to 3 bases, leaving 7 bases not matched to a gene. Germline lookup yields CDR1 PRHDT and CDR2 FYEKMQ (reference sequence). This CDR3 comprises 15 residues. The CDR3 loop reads CASSPGVAGYNEQFF. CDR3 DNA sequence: TGTGCCAGCAGCCCTGGGGTAGCGGGCTACAATGAGCAGTTCTTC.

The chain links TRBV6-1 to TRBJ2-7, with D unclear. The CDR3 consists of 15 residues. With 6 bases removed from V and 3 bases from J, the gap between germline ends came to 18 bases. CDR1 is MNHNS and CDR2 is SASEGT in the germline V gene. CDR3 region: CASSPRRRTDYEQYF. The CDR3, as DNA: TGTGCCAGCAGCCCCAGACGGAGAACTGACTACGAGCAGTACTTC.

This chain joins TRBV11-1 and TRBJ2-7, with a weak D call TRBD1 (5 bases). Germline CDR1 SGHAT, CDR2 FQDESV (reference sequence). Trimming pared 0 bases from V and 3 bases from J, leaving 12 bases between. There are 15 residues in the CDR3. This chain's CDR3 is CASSLAGAWVYEQYF. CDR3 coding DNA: TGTGCCAGCAGCTTAGCTGGGGCCTGGGTCTACGAGCAGTACTTC.

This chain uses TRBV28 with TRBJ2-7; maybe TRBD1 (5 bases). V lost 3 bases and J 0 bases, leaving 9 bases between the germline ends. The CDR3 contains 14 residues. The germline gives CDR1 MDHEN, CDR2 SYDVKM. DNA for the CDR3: TGTGCCAGCAGTTTTAGGGGAAGCTCCTACGAGCAGTACTTC. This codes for CASSFRGSSYEQYF.

For the CDR3, the DNA is TGCAGCGTTGCCTGGAGCTCCTACGAGCAGTACTTC. Its protein is CSVAWSSYEQYF. V is TRBV29-1 and J is TRBJ2-7; D not resolved. The CDR3 sequence is 12 residues long. The germline V and J ends were trimmed by 4 bases and 0 bases, with 7 bases remaining between them. The V gene's germline CDR1 is SQVTM and CDR2 ANQGSEA.